These 26 T cell receptor beta chains share one sample of origin, sequenced in a study of cytomegalovirus exposure and HLA in healthy donors. Produced via immunoSEQ multiplex PCR; TCRdb's table is partial and in-frame only. The table shows 200,000 or so clones, with more than 80% occurring only once. Material: PBMCs. The receptors here all came from a young man in good health and CMV-seropositive.

The genes are TRBV14 and TRBJ2-2; D might be TRBD2 (5 bases). This CDR3 is built from 14 residues. Trimming took off 6 bases at V and 2 bases at J, with 10 bases between the two ends. CDR1 and CDR2 from the germline V gene are SGHDN and FVKESK. This CDR3 reads CASRKEANTGELFF. CDR3 coding DNA: TGTGCCAGCAGGAAGGAGGCCAACACCGGGGAGCTGTTTTTT.

The V gene is TRBV11-2, the J gene TRBJ2-5, with D possibly matching TRBD1 (5 bases). There are 13 residues in the CDR3. V was cut by 6 bases and J by 2 bases, with 10 bases left in between. Germline V gives CDR1 SGHAT, CDR2 FQNNGV. The CDR3 nucleotides are TGTGCCAGCAGACAGACAGTTCAAGAGACCCAGTACTTC. Its translation: CASRQTVQETQYF.

The chain is built from TRBV18 and TRBJ2-3; D possibly corresponds to TRBD1 (5 bases). The CDR3 has 15 amino acids. The germline V gene has CDR1 KGHSH and CDR2 LQKENI. The V end lost 2 bases, the J end lost 2 bases, and 11 bases lay between the germline ends. DNA of the CDR3: TGTGCCAGCTCACCAAGACAGCTAAACACAGATACGCAGTATTTT. Protein sequence: CASSPRQLNTDTQYF.

The chain joins TRBV6-5 to TRBJ2-7; the D is unclear. The CDR3 spans 14 residues. Trimming removed 0 bases at V and 2 bases at J, with 8 bases between. CDR1 is MNHEY, CDR2 SVGAGI, per germline. CDR3 protein: CASSYSRAPYEQYF. Written as DNA, the CDR3 is TGTGCCAGCAGTTACTCGAGAGCCCCCTACGAGCAGTACTTC.

The CDR3 DNA reads TGTGCCAGCAGTTACTCGGAGGGCAATGAGCAGTTCTTC. Amino acids: CASSYSEGNEQFF. This chain connects TRBV6-5 to TRBJ2-1; D is possibly TRBD2 (6 bases). In germline, CDR1 is MNHEY, CDR2 SVGAGI. Trimming left V 0 bases short and J 6 bases short, with 6 bases between. CDR3 length equals 13 residues.

The chain couples TRBV5-1 to TRBJ2-4; 11 positions match TRBD2. Unmatched junction bases numbered 10, after V lost 4 bases and J lost 7 bases. Germline V CDR1 and CDR2: SGHRS, YFSETQ. The CDR3 loop spans 16 amino acids. The CDR3 sequence is CASSPGVTSGDNIQYF. The CDR3, as DNA: TGCGCCAGCAGCCCGGGGGTGACTAGCGGGGATAACATTCAGTACTTC.

The chain combines TRBV11-2 with TRBJ2-1; 7 bases map to TRBD2. V lost 3 bases to trimming and J lost 9 bases; unmatched junction nucleotides: 11. Looked up from germline, CDR1 is SGHAT and CDR2 is FQNNGV. This CDR3 is built from 15 residues. CDR3 sequence reads: CASSFGGRDTGEQFF. In DNA, the CDR3 is TGTGCCAGCAGCTTTGGAGGGAGGGATACGGGTGAGCAGTTCTTC. Looking up the rest from reference TRBV11-2 and TRBJ2-1 gives the full variable domain: EAGVAQSPRYKIIEKRQSVAFWCNPISGHATLYWYQQILGQGPKLLIQFQNNGVVDDSQLPKDRFSAERLKGVDSTLKIQPAKLEDSAVYLCASSFGGRDTGEQFFGPGTRLTVL.

This sequence joins TRBV28 and TRBJ2-7, with 7 bases matching TRBD1. The V gene's germline CDR1 is MDHEN and CDR2 SYDVKM. The CDR3 has 15 amino acids. Trimming cost V 7 bases and J 0 bases; bases outside gene matches: 9. The CDR3 sequence is CASIPGQVGSYEQYF. The CDR3 nucleotides read TGTGCCAGCATCCCCGGACAGGTGGGCTCCTACGAGCAGTACTTC.

The chain recombines TRBV5-1 with TRBJ2-2; the D is unclear. Germline V gene lookup returns CDR1 SGHRS and CDR2 YFSETQ. The CDR3 sequence is 16 residues long. Trimming left V 0 bases short and J 2 bases short, with 11 bases between. CDR3 in amino acids: CASSLGAGSNTGELFF. CDR3 DNA sequence: TGCGCCAGCAGCTTGGGGGCTGGATCCAACACCGGGGAGCTGTTTTTT.

This sequence joins TRBV29-1 and TRBJ2-3; TRBD2 is a possible D gene (6 bases). The CDR3 is made up of 13 amino acids. Trimming removed 8 bases at V and 3 bases at J, with 15 bases between. In germline, CDR1 is SQVTM, CDR2 ANQGSEA. CDR3 sequence (DNA): TGCAGCCTCCGGGAGTGGGGAACAGATACGCAGTATTTT. Protein sequence: CSLREWGTDTQYF.

This clone was picked up a small number of times. The chain has TRBV7-8 and TRBJ2-2; 8 bases are shared with TRBD1. CDR3 length: 16 amino acids. Unmatched junction bases numbered 6, after V lost 6 bases and J lost 0 bases. CDR1 and CDR2 from the germline V gene are SGHVS and FQNEAQ. The CDR3 loop is CASRQGQVANTGELFF. The CDR3 DNA follows: TGTGCCAGCAGGCAGGGACAGGTCGCGAACACCGGGGAGCTGTTTTTT.

The chain is built from TRBV7-9 and TRBJ2-2, with 7 positions matching TRBD1. CDR3 length: 16 residues. Germline V lookup: CDR1 SEHNR, CDR2 FQNEAQ (reference sequence). The trim removed 5 bases at V and 0 bases at J, leaving 6 bases unmatched. The CDR3 here is CASSAGQAPNTGELFF. In nucleotides, the CDR3 is TGTGCCAGCAGCGCTGGACAGGCCCCGAACACCGGGGAGCTGTTTTTT.

The chain has TRBV4-3 and TRBJ2-3, with 16 bases lining up with TRBD2. Germline values: CDR1 LGHNA, CDR2 YSLEER. The CDR3 runs 19 residues. V dropped 1 base and J dropped 5; count of bases not matched to a gene: 9. Here the CDR3 DNA reads TGCGCCAGCAGCCAAGGGGGAGGGACTAGCGGGAGGGCGAGAGATACGCAGTATTTT. This encodes CASSQGGGTSGRARDTQYF.

The CDR3, as DNA: TGTGCCACCAACTCCGGGAACGAGCAGTACTTC. This encodes CATNSGNEQYF. This sequence joins TRBV2 and TRBJ2-7; a possible D gene is TRBD2 (5 bases). The CDR3 covers 11 residues. The V end lost 10 bases, the J end lost 5 bases, and 12 bases lay between the germline ends. Per the germline V gene, CDR1 is SNHLY and CDR2 is FYNNEI.

The rearrangement links TRBV19 to TRBJ2-7, with D uncertain. With 0 bases removed from V and 2 bases from J, the gap between germline ends came to 11 bases. The CDR3 consists of 15 residues. CDR1 is LNHDA and CDR2 is SQIVND in the germline V gene (reference sequence). CDR3 residues: CASSIEAGTTYEQYF. The CDR3 region has the DNA TGTGCCAGTAGTATAGAGGCAGGAACCACCTACGAGCAGTACTTC.

The rearrangement links TRBV18 to TRBJ2-2; TRBD2 might be the D (5 bases). This CDR3 has 14 residues. V dropped 2 bases and J dropped 3 bases, with 7 bases sitting between them. Looked up from germline, CDR1 is KGHSH and CDR2 is LQKENI. CDR3 sequence reads: CASSPERDTGELFF. CDR3 nucleotides: TGTGCCAGCTCACCAGAGAGGGACACCGGGGAGCTGTTTTTT.

The rearrangement uses TRBV7-2 and TRBJ2-5; 9 nucleotides agree with TRBD2. This CDR3 region has 14 residues. CDR1 and CDR2 from the germline V gene are SGHTA and FQGNSA. J lost 0 bases, V lost 5 bases, and 1 base had no gene match. CDR3 bases: TGTGCCAGCAGCCCTAGCGGGGACCAAGAGACCCAGTACTTC. Encoded protein: CASSPSGDQETQYF.

This rearrangement joins TRBV7-2 to TRBJ2-2, with TRBD1 identical over 9 bases. The CDR3 spans 16 residues. Looked up from germline, CDR1 is SGHTA and CDR2 is FQGNSA. After removal of 3 bases from V and 2 bases from J, the junction contained 4 bases not matched to a gene. Here the CDR3 DNA reads TGTGCCAGCAGCTTCCCGGGACAGGGCAACACCGGGGAGCTGTTTTTT. This translates into CASSFPGQGNTGELFF.

This clone has a handful of counts. This chain links TRBV7-3 with TRBJ2-2; 9 nucleotides line up with TRBD2. The CDR3 is 18 amino acids. The germline gives CDR1 SGHTA, CDR2 FQGTGA. Trimming took 2 bases from V and 1 from J; bases not matched to a gene: 8. CDR3 residues: CASSLGHAGGLNTGELFF. CDR3 nucleotide sequence: TGTGCCAGCAGCTTAGGGCACGCGGGAGGGCTGAACACCGGGGAGCTGTTTTTT.

The chain has TRBV29-1 and TRBJ1-1; TRBD1 might be the D (6 bases). V gave up 8 bases and J gave up 3 bases, with 16 bases separating them. The CDR3 covers 13 residues. In germline, CDR1 is SQVTM, CDR2 ANQGSEA. The DNA for the CDR3 is TGCAGCTCTGACGGGGGGCAGGACACTGAAGCTTTCTTT. This translates into CSSDGGQDTEAFF.

For this clone: The identical CDR3 is also encoded by other nucleotide sequences in the sample. The V and J genes are TRBV27 and TRBJ2-7; 10 bases agree with TRBD2. The V and J ends lost 7 bases and 3 bases, in that order; junction bases with no gene match: 6. The CDR3 length is 14 residues. Germline V gene lookup returns CDR1 MNHEY and CDR2 SMNVEV (reference sequence). DNA for the CDR3: TGTGCCAGCACCAGGACTAGCGGTATCTACGAGCAGTACTTC. It specifies CASTRTSGIYEQYF.

The chain is built from TRBV25-1 and TRBJ1-2; TRBD1 agrees at 11 bases. Germline V gene lookup returns CDR1 MGHDK and CDR2 SYGVNS. V lost 4 bases, J lost 7 bases, and 8 bases stayed unmatched. This CDR3 contains 15 residues. The CDR3 nucleotides are TGTGCCAGCAGTGGGGACAGGGGGTTCGGGGCTGGCTACACCTTC. This codes for CASSGDRGFGAGYTF.

A few counts support this clone. V and J are TRBV5-4 and TRBJ2-5; 11 nucleotides line up with TRBD2. The junction had 17 bases not matched to a gene; V was cut back by 3 bases and J by 4 bases. Per germline, CDR1 SGHNT and CDR2 YYREEE (reference sequence). This CDR3 is built from 19 residues. The CDR3, as DNA: TGTGCCAGCAGCTCGGGACTAGCGGATCCCTCCCGCAAGCTAGAGACCCAGTACTTC. Translating gives CASSSGLADPSRKLETQYF.

The chain joins TRBV5-1 to TRBJ2-7, with D possibly TRBD1 on 7 matching bases. The germline gives CDR1 SGHRS, CDR2 YFSETQ. Deletions cut 0 bases from V and 5 bases from J, with 12 bases between. There are 14 residues in the CDR3. The CDR3 bases are TGCGCCAGCAGCTTGGTCCAGGGGGGCGACGAGCAGTACTTC. Residues: CASSLVQGGDEQYF.

The chain recombines TRBV27 with TRBJ1-2, with 7 bases matching TRBD1. Trimming at V came to 4 bases and at J to 6 bases, leaving 5 bases not matched to a gene. Per germline, CDR1 MNHEY and CDR2 SMNVEV (reference sequence). The length of the CDR3 is 13 residues. DNA of the CDR3: TGTGCCAGCAGTTCAAGACAGGGACATGGCTACACCTTC. Residues: CASSSRQGHGYTF.

The rearrangement joins TRBV7-3 to TRBJ2-1; TRBD2 matches at 9 bases. Trimming cost V 5 bases and J 8 bases; bases outside gene matches: 10. The germline V gene encodes CDR1 SGHTA and CDR2 FQGTGA. The CDR3 runs to 15 residues. The CDR3 sequence: CASSASGTSSHEQFF. In DNA form, the CDR3 reads TGTGCCAGCAGCGCATCCGGGACTAGCTCTCATGAGCAGTTCTTC.